The rows below give T cell receptor beta chains drawn from one sample of a study of type 1 and type 2 diabetes patients. TCRdb reprocessed the multiplex PCR reads via MiXCR and lists one record per CDR3 protein. The table shows 250,000 to 300,000 distinct CDR3 sequences, with approximately 45% occurring only once. The source material was peripheral blood mononuclear cells (PBMCs). The receptors here all came from a man younger than 30 with type 2 diabetes. CDR3s include the opening cysteine and the closing phenylalanine or tryptophan. Each record gives: V gene, CDR3 length, clone size, D gene, J gene, CDR3 protein, CDR3 DNA. A D gene is named only where the DNA matches it firmly. Expanded clones are given a class, and other clones once, few, many or no size at all.

TRBV9,16,-,-,TRBJ1-2,CASSVGAVGGSYGYTF,TGTGCCAGCAGCGTAGGGGCAGTCGGCGGCAGCTATGGCTACACCTTC
TRBV7-6,15,many,-,TRBJ1-2,CASSLGAAGSYGYTF,TGTGCCAGCAGCTTGGGGGCGGCGGGCAGTTATGGCTACACCTTC
TRBV18,16,-,TRBD2,TRBJ2-5,CASSPGASGGRETQYF,TGTGCCAGCTCACCAGGGGCTAGCGGGGGTAGAGAGACCCAGTACTTC
TRBV12-3/TRBV12-4,16,-,TRBD1,TRBJ2-3,CASSRNWDRDTDTQYF,TGTGCCAGCAGCCGTAATTGGGACAGGGATACAGATACGCAGTATTTT
TRBV2,14,-,-,TRBJ2-5,CASNQGGGRETQYF,TGTGCCAGCAACCAAGGCGGGGGCCGGGAGACCCAGTACTTC
TRBV20-1,11,few,-,TRBJ2-1,CSARRSNEQFF,TGCAGTGCTAGACGCAGCAATGAGCAGTTCTTC
TRBV5-1,14,once,-,TRBJ2-3,CASRRAGYTDTQYF,TGCGCCAGCAGGCGCGCCGGCTACACAGATACGCAGTATTTT
TRBV25-1,13,-,-,TRBJ1-3,CASRSSPGNTIYF,TGTGCCAGCAGGAGTAGCCCTGGAAACACCATATATTTT
TRBV10-3,17,-,-,TRBJ1-4,CANPALPPKTTSEKLFF,TGTGCCAACCCGGCGCTACCTCCCAAAACAACTAGTGAAAAACTGTTTTTT
TRBV2,18,-,TRBD2,TRBJ2-1,CASSELSLASGSFYEQFF,TGTGCCAGCAGTGAGCTATCGCTAGCTAGCGGTTCTTTCTATGAGCAGTTCTTC
TRBV7-2,14,-,-,TRBJ2-3,CASSSIWGTDTQYF,TGTGCCAGCAGCTCCATTTGGGGCACAGATACGCAGTATTTT
TRBV19,13,-,-,TRBJ1-2,CASQLQDHYGYTF,TGTGCCAGCCAGCTACAGGATCACTATGGCTACACCTTC
TRBV27,18,few,TRBD1,TRBJ2-7,CASSRRQGRIWAAYEQYF,TGTGCCAGCAGTCGGAGACAGGGGCGGATCTGGGCAGCCTACGAGCAGTACTTC
TRBV7-3,16,-,-,TRBJ2-6,CASSQDLGAGANVLTF,TGTGCCAGCAGCCAAGATCTGGGGGCAGGGGCCAACGTCCTGACTTTC
TRBV27,14,few,-,TRBJ2-3,CASSLGLRGDTQYF,TGTGCCAGCAGTTTGGGTCTTAGGGGGGATACGCAGTATTTT
TRBV10-3,10,many,-,TRBJ2-5,CATGQETQYF,TGTGCCACCGGACAAGAGACCCAGTACTTC
TRBV7-3,17,-,-,TRBJ2-5,CASSQDDFSSVQETQYF,TGCGCCAGCAGCCAAGACGACTTTTCGAGCGTCCAAGAGACCCAGTACTTC
TRBV7-9,18,-,-,TRBJ2-6,CASIDRTSPISGANVLTF,TGTGCCAGCATCGACAGAACAAGCCCGATCTCTGGGGCCAACGTCCTGACTTTC
TRBV19,16,-,-,TRBJ1-2,CASSAVTSSSRNGYTF,TGTGCCAGTAGTGCCGTGACGTCCTCCTCTAGAAATGGCTACACCTTC
TRBV29-1,13,-,-,TRBJ2-5,CSAGHQSQETQYF,TGCAGCGCCGGGCACCAATCCCAAGAGACCCAGTACTTC
TRBV27,14,-,TRBD2,TRBJ2-7,CASLQRGGTYEQYF,TGTGCCAGCCTACAGCGGGGGGGAACCTACGAGCAGTACTTC
TRBV20-1,15,-,TRBD2,TRBJ2-3,CSAIGLAGYTDTQYF,TGCAGTGCTATCGGACTAGCGGGGTACACAGATACGCAGTATTTT
TRBV12-3/TRBV12-4,14,-,-,TRBJ2-3,CASSLPRSTDTQYF,TGTGCCAGCAGTTTACCCCGGAGCACAGATACGCAGTATTTT
TRBV13,14,few,-,TRBJ2-7,CASSQDPVPYEQYF,TGTGCCAGCAGCCAAGATCCGGTCCCCTACGAGCAGTACTTC
TRBV5-1,14,-,TRBD2,TRBJ2-5,CASSWREGRKTQYF,TGCGCCAGCAGCTGGCGGGAGGGCAGAAAGACCCAGTACTTC
TRBV10-3,13,few,-,TRBJ2-5,CASAGTGGETQYF,TGTGCCAGCGCCGGGACCGGTGGGGAGACCCAGTACTTC
TRBV18,15,-,TRBD1,TRBJ2-7,CASSPDRESSYEQYF,TGTGCCAGCTCACCCGACAGGGAAAGCTCCTACGAGCAGTACTTC
TRBV20-1,15,-,-,TRBJ1-1,CSARTGGPRATEAFF,TGCAGTGCTAGAACCGGGGGCCCCAGGGCCACTGAAGCTTTCTTT
TRBV20-1,13,few,-,TRBJ1-1,CSARGDMNTEAFF,TGCAGTGCTAGGGGGGACATGAACACTGAAGCTTTCTTT
TRBV7-2,15,-,TRBD1,TRBJ1-1,CASSALQDRGTEAFF,TGTGCCAGCAGCGCCCTCCAGGACAGGGGCACTGAAGCTTTCTTT
TRBV10-3,13,few,-,TRBJ2-5,CAISVRGEETQYF,TGTGCCATCAGTGTACGGGGAGAAGAGACCCAGTACTTC
TRBV9,8,few,-,TRBJ2-7,CASSEQYF,TGTGCCAGCAGCGAGCAGTACTTC
TRBV6-6,15,few,-,TRBJ1-6,CASSYKPQRSSPLHF,TGTGCCAGCAGTTACAAGCCACAGAGGTCTTCACCCCTCCACTTT
TRBV10-3,14,many,-,TRBJ1-2,CAIRTDLYRDGYTF,TGTGCCATCAGGACCGACTTATACAGGGATGGCTACACCTTC
TRBV10-1,15,few,TRBD2,TRBJ2-7,CASSQWTSGIYEQYF,TGCGCCAGCAGCCAATGGACTAGCGGGATCTACGAGCAGTACTTC
TRBV7-6,15,-,-,TRBJ1-1,CASSLQGSGYTEAFF,TGTGCCAGCAGCCTTCAGGGGTCGGGCTACACTGAAGCTTTCTTT
TRBV7-9,19,-,-,TRBJ1-6,CASSLVGLHASSYNSPLHF,TGTGCCAGCAGCTTAGTGGGCCTACACGCCAGCTCCTATAATTCACCCCTCCACTTT
TRBV6-6,12,-,-,TRBJ1-1,CASSQQNTEAFF,TGTGCCAGCAGCCAGCAAAACACTGAAGCTTTCTTT
TRBV28,13,-,-,TRBJ1-2,CASTAGPNYGYTF,TGTGCCAGCACAGCAGGGCCTAACTATGGCTACACCTTC
TRBV4-1,14,few,-,TRBJ2-7,CASSQHLQGYEQYF,TGCGCCAGCAGCCAACACCTTCAGGGCTACGAGCAGTACTTC
TRBV7-6,14,-,-,TRBJ2-7,CASSPGRGDYEQYF,TGTGCCAGCAGCCCCGGTAGGGGGGATTACGAGCAGTACTTC
TRBV29-1,12,-,-,TRBJ2-3,CSVSGVADTQYF,TGCAGCGTGTCCGGGGTCGCAGATACGCAGTATTTT
TRBV30,14,-,TRBD1,TRBJ1-1,CASSDRRGTTEAFF,TGTGCCAGTAGTGATCGCAGGGGGACCACTGAAGCTTTCTTT
TRBV4-3,16,-,TRBD2,TRBJ2-2,CASSPLAGGLTGELFF,TGCGCCAGCAGCCCTCTAGCGGGGGGTTTGACCGGGGAGCTGTTTTTT
TRBV5-1,14,-,-,TRBJ1-1,CASSLASMNTEAFF,TGTGCCAGCTCACTGGCCTCGATGAACACTGAAGCTTTCTTT
TRBV14,15,many,-,TRBJ2-7,CASSQGVGRYYEQYF,TGTGCCAGCAGCCAAGGGGTCGGCCGCTACTACGAGCAGTACTTC
TRBV6-5,13,-,-,TRBJ1-1,CASSGKMNTEAFF,TGTGCCAGCAGTGGCAAGATGAACACTGAAGCTTTCTTT
TRBV2,12,-,-,TRBJ2-3,CALNVDTDTQYF,TGTGCCCTCAACGTAGACACAGATACGCAGTATTTT
TRBV7-2,12,many,-,TRBJ2-2,CASRRVSGELFF,TGTGCCAGCAGAAGGGTATCCGGGGAGCTGTTTTTT
TRBV19,15,once,-,TRBJ1-1,CASSMGLIENTEAFF,TGTGCCAGTAGTATGGGGCTAATTGAGAACACTGAAGCTTTCTTT
TRBV19,13,few,-,TRBJ2-3,CASSGGLADTQYF,TGTGCCAGTAGCGGGGGTTTAGCAGATACGCAGTATTTT
TRBV15,12,few,-,TRBJ2-3,CATSRGQDTQYF,TGTGCCACCAGCAGGGGTCAAGATACGCAGTATTTT
TRBV6-2/TRBV6-3,15,-,TRBD2,TRBJ2-5,CASSYALAGEETQYF,TGTGCCAGCAGTTACGCCCTAGCGGGGGAAGAGACCCAGTACTTC
TRBV19,15,few,-,TRBJ2-2,CASSMSRVTTGELFF,TGTGCCAGTAGTATGTCCAGGGTAACAACCGGGGAGCTGTTTTTT
TRBV4-2,13,few,-,TRBJ2-7,CASSQVLEYEQYF,TGTGCCAGCAGCCAAGTCCTGGAGTACGAGCAGTACTTC
TRBV30,14,-,TRBD1,TRBJ1-2,CAWSWTGGRYGYTF,TGTGCCTGGAGTTGGACAGGGGGAAGGTATGGCTACACCTTC
TRBV19,11,few,-,TRBJ2-7,CASTKGGEQYF,TGTGCCAGTACCAAGGGGGGCGAGCAGTACTTC
TRBV7-3,18,-,-,TRBJ2-6,CASSQPTQGSKGANVLTF,TGCGCCAGCAGCCAACCGACTCAGGGGAGCAAAGGGGCCAACGTCCTGACTTTC
TRBV27,16,-,TRBD1,TRBJ2-3,CASRRATGRGTDTQYF,TGTGCCAGCAGACGGGCGACAGGGCGCGGCACAGATACGCAGTATTTT
TRBV6-4,15,few,-,TRBJ1-2,CASSDDGIGGYGYTF,TGTGCCAGCAGTGACGACGGTATCGGGGGATATGGCTACACCTTC